The 6 T cell receptor beta chains reported below all come from one sample, sequenced in a study of T cells after yellow fever vaccination. MiXCR was run by TCRdb on the 5' RACE reads, yielding one entry per CDR3 protein. This table has 250,000 to 400,000 distinct CDR3 sequences, approximately 4% appearing once. The sample was PBMCs, taken 15 days after the yellow fever booster vaccination. The receptors come from a man aged 18 to 35 who received the YFV17D yellow fever vaccine.

This clonotype was picked up many times. This rearrangement joins TRBV4-3 to TRBJ1-3; D ambiguous. The V end lost 4 bases, the J end lost 0 bases, and 13 bases lay between the germline ends. Germline lookup yields CDR1 LGHNA and CDR2 YSLEER. The CDR3 extends over 16 amino acids. The CDR3 spells CASSRSPGSSGNTIYF. In DNA, the CDR3 is TGCGCCAGCAGCCGATCGCCGGGGAGCTCTGGAAACACCATATATTTT.

In this sample, this clonotype turned up many times. V and J are TRBV5-1 and TRBJ1-2, with D maybe TRBD1 (6 bases). Trimming pared 3 bases from V and 8 bases from J, leaving 17 bases between. Per the germline V gene, CDR1 is SGHRS and CDR2 is YFSETQ. The CDR3 is made up of 14 amino acids. CDR3 nucleotide sequence: TGCGCCAGCAGCTCGAACACAGGGACGGGAGGCTACACCTTC. Translating gives CASSSNTGTGGYTF.

There are a few counts of this clonotype. This chain links TRBV7-9 with TRBJ2-3; 8 bases are shared with TRBD1. The CDR3 contains 16 residues. CDR1 is SEHNR and CDR2 is FQNEAQ in the germline V gene (reference sequence). Unmatched junction bases numbered 16, after V lost 5 bases and J lost 9 bases. CDR3 DNA sequence: TGTGCCAGCAGCGTCACAGGGGGAACCGCGGTTGGGACGCAGTATTTT. The encoded protein is CASSVTGGTAVGTQYF.

The genes are TRBV7-8 and TRBJ2-7, with 7 bases lining up with TRBD1. V was clipped by 3 bases and J by 1 base; unmatched bases: 9. The CDR3 loop spans 16 amino acids. Germline V gene data show CDR1 as SGHVS and CDR2 as FQNEAQ. Here the CDR3 DNA reads TGTGCCAGCAGCTTTGCCGGGACAGTGGCTTCCTACGAGCAGTACGTC. This gives the protein CASSFAGTVASYEQYV.

The rearrangement links TRBV12-3 or TRBV12-4 to TRBJ1-2; a possible D gene is TRBD1 (5 bases). V lost 5 bases and J lost 3, with 16 bases in between. The CDR3 length is 15 residues. DNA of the CDR3: TGTGCCAGCAGTGGGGGTCTGAGGAGCCACTATGGCTACACCTTC. Protein: CASSGGLRSHYGYTF.

Only a few counts were recorded for this clonotype. The CDR3 reads CASSQSRGRSQPQHF. The CDR3 region has the DNA TGTGCCAGCAGCCAATCGCGGGGGCGAAGTCAGCCCCAGCATTTT. V and J are TRBV16 and TRBJ1-5; tentatively, D is TRBD1 (6 bases). The CDR3 loop spans 15 amino acids. CDR1 is KGHSY, CDR2 FQNENV, per germline. V was pared by 0 bases and J by 6 bases, with 12 bases between.